One and the same sample provided the 22 T cell receptor beta chains below, sequenced in a study of Ad26.COV2.S vaccination and SARS-CoV-2 variants. As for treatment: around 19 received Ad26.COV2.S at low or high dose, single or two shots; 5 received placebo; per-sample allocation not given. Collection of the samples took place on day 63 after the first injection of vaccine or placebo. TCRdb keeps only in-frame clones here, not all; method: immunoSEQ multiplex PCR. The sample has approximately 410,000 clones, more than 75% seen once. The material was peripheral blood, obtained in a trial of Ad26.COV2.S vaccine versus placebo. These receptors came from a person between 18 and 59 years old who received the Ad26.COV2.S COVID-19 vaccine or a placebo.

The V gene is TRBV19, the J gene TRBJ2-2; the match to TRBD1 covers 9 bases. Germline V CDR1 and CDR2: LNHDA, SQIVND (reference sequence). This CDR3 has 14 amino acids. The junction had 3 bases not matched to a gene; V was cut back by 4 bases and J by 6 bases. The chain's CDR3 is CASSTGQGAGELFF. DNA for the CDR3: TGTGCCAGTAGTACGGGACAGGGCGCCGGGGAGCTGTTTTTT.

The chain combines TRBV2 with TRBJ2-7, with D perhaps TRBD2 (5 bases). Germline V gives CDR1 SNHLY, CDR2 FYNNEI. The CDR3 extends over 14 amino acids. With 6 bases removed from V and 3 bases from J, the gap between germline ends came to 15 bases. Here the CDR3 reads CASRPRGNFYEQYF. DNA for the CDR3: TGTGCCAGCAGGCCCCGGGGAAACTTCTACGAGCAGTACTTC.

The chain combines TRBV5-1 with TRBJ2-7, with TRBD1 identical over 7 bases. This CDR3 contains 16 residues. CDR1 and CDR2 from the germline V gene are SGHRS and YFSETQ. V gave up 4 bases and J gave up 0 bases; unmatched junction bases: 10. CDR3: CASSIRATGTSYEQYF. The CDR3 DNA reads TGCGCCAGCAGCATACGAGCGACAGGGACCTCCTACGAGCAGTACTTC.

The chain employs TRBV4-3 and TRBJ2-1; 10 bases are shared with TRBD1. The CDR3 is made up of 14 amino acids. The V gene's germline CDR1 is LGHNA and CDR2 YSLEER. V gave up 3 bases and J gave up 5 bases; unmatched junction bases: 1. The CDR3 DNA reads as TGCGCCAGCAGCCACGGACAGGGGGACAATGAGCAGTTCTTC. It translates to CASSHGQGDNEQFF.

The rearrangement joins TRBV24-1 to TRBJ2-3, with 7 bases aligning to TRBD1. CDR1 and CDR2 from the germline V gene are KGHDR and SFDVKD. The CDR3 has 16 residues. V lost 4 bases to trimming and J lost 2 bases; unmatched junction nucleotides: 8. The CDR3 coding sequence is TGTGCCACCAGTGACTCCCCGGGACAGCACACAGATACGCAGTATTTT. This gives the protein CATSDSPGQHTDTQYF.

In this sample, this clone turned up a few times. The V and J genes are TRBV6-5 and TRBJ1-3, with D uncertain. V lost 10 bases and J 0 bases, leaving 7 bases between the germline ends. Germline loops: CDR1 MNHEY, CDR2 SVGAGI. This CDR3 has 12 amino acids. For the CDR3, the DNA is TGTGCCACCCGGTCCTCTGGAAACACCATATATTTT. Translation: CATRSSGNTIYF.

The CDR3 sequence is CAWSVLWDTEAFF. CDR3 sequence (DNA): TGTGCCTGGAGTGTACTATGGGACACTGAAGCTTTCTTT. The chain couples TRBV30 to TRBJ1-1, with D unclear. The CDR3 is made up of 13 amino acids. Trimming took 0 bases from V and 3 from J, leaving 8 bases between them. In germline, CDR1 is GTSNPN, CDR2 SVGIG (reference sequence).

This clone was counted once. The chain uses TRBV30 and TRBJ2-3; no reliable D call. Germline V lookup: CDR1 GTSNPN, CDR2 SVGIG (reference sequence). CDR3 length: 12 amino acids. V was trimmed by 3 bases and J by 7 bases, leaving 11 bases between them. CDR3 DNA sequence: TGTGCCTGGAGCCTGGGGTGGTATACGCAGTATTTT. Translating it yields CAWSLGWYTQYF.

This rearrangement joins TRBV28 to TRBJ2-6; D ambiguous. The CDR3 is made up of 16 amino acids. V lost 7 bases, J lost 1 base, and 14 bases lay in between. Germline lookup yields CDR1 MDHEN and CDR2 SYDVKM. This CDR3 is CASTKLTPSGANVLTF. The CDR3 DNA reads as TGTGCCAGCACCAAGCTGACGCCGTCTGGGGCCAACGTCCTGACTTTC.

This clone was observed a handful of times. The chain links TRBV5-6 to TRBJ2-5, with a tentative D call TRBD2 (5 bases). Germline V gene data show CDR1 as SGHDT and CDR2 as YYEEEE. Deletions cut 7 bases from V and 2 bases from J, with 12 bases between. The CDR3 is 13 amino acids. The CDR3 region has the DNA TGTGCCAGCTGCCTTGGGAGACAAGAGACCCAGTACTTC. This translates into CASCLGRQETQYF. Full variable domain (rest looked up from reference TRBV5-6 and TRBJ2-5): DAGVTQSPTHLIKTRGQQVTLRCSPKSGHDTVSWYQQALGQGPQFIFQYYEEEERQRGNFPDRFSGHQFPNYSSELNVNALLLGDSALYLCASCLGRQETQYFGPGTRLLVL.

V and J are TRBV27 and TRBJ2-4, with 12 bases that match TRBD2. Germline CDR1 MNHEY, CDR2 SMNVEV (reference sequence). This CDR3 has 22 residues. Trimming removed 7 bases from V and 1 base from J; junction bases left unmatched: 23. The CDR3 reads CASNHYPATPSGGAGAKNIQYF. CDR3 sequence (DNA): TGTGCCAGCAACCACTACCCCGCAACACCTAGCGGGGGGGCCGGGGCCAAAAACATTCAGTACTTC.

This clone was detected only once. The CDR3, as DNA: TGTGCCAGCAGCTTAGAAGGGAGTAGCTCCTACGAGCAGTACTTC. It encodes CASSLEGSSSYEQYF. The rearrangement joins TRBV11-2 to TRBJ2-7, with TRBD2 as a possible D gene (5 bases). V was shortened by 0 bases and J by 0 bases, with 9 bases between the two germline ends. From germline, CDR1 is SGHAT and CDR2 FQNNGV. This CDR3 has 15 residues.

The CDR3, as DNA: TGTGCCAGCAGGGGGACTAACACCGGGGAGCTGTTTTTT. It yields the protein CASRGTNTGELFF. The rearrangement joins TRBV28 to TRBJ2-2, with D possibly TRBD2 on 6 matching bases. CDR3 size: 13 residues. V lost 6 bases to trimming and J lost 2 bases, with 7 bases between them. Germline V gives CDR1 MDHEN, CDR2 SYDVKM.

The rearrangement joins TRBV15 to TRBJ1-2, with TRBD1 as a possible D gene (5 bases). Deletions cut 5 bases from V and 8 bases from J, with 21 bases between. The length of the CDR3 is 15 residues. Germline V lookup: CDR1 LNHNV, CDR2 YYDKDF (reference sequence). The chain's CDR3 is CATSEYGTPEPGYTF. For the CDR3, the DNA is TGTGCCACCAGCGAGTACGGGACTCCTGAGCCCGGCTACACCTTC.

This chain joins TRBV6-2 or TRBV6-3 and TRBJ2-7; D not certain. The CDR3 spans 12 residues. In germline, CDR1 is MNHEY, CDR2 SVGEGT. Trimming cost V 6 bases and J 2 bases, with 8 bases left between them. CDR3 DNA sequence: TGTGCCAGCAGCCCGGCCCCCTACGAGCAGTACTTC. Its translation is CASSPAPYEQYF.

CDR3 sequence reads: CAITIRTGGRNEQFF. DNA for the CDR3: TGTGCCATCACAATTCGGACAGGGGGCCGAAATGAGCAGTTCTTC. V and J are TRBV10-3 and TRBJ2-1, with 11 positions matching TRBD1. This CDR3 region has 15 residues. Germline CDR1 reads ENHRY; CDR2 reads SYGVKD. V was pared by 7 bases and J by 7 bases, with 9 bases of the junction left unmatched.

The chain joins TRBV9 to TRBJ2-5; D unresolved. With 0 bases removed from V and 5 bases from J, the gap between germline ends came to 14 bases. Per the germline V gene, CDR1 is SGDLS and CDR2 is YYNGEE. This CDR3 contains 15 residues. The CDR3 nucleotides read TGTGCCAGCAGCGTAGGAAATGGGGATGTGGAGACCCAGTACTTC. Its translation is CASSVGNGDVETQYF. The full variable domain, completed using reference TRBV9 and TRBJ2-5, is DSGVTQTPKHLITATGQRVTLRCSPRSGDLSVYWYQQSLDQGLQFLIQYYNGEERAKGNILERFSAQQFPDLHSELNLSSLELGDSALYFCASSVGNGDVETQYFGPGTRLLVL.

The V and J genes are TRBV7-7 and TRBJ2-2; D perhaps matches TRBD1 (5 bases). The V gene's germline CDR1 is SSHAT and CDR2 FNYEAQ (reference sequence). CDR3 length equals 16 residues. For the CDR3, the DNA is TGTGCTAGCTCTCCGACAAGGGGCCCCAACACCGGGGAGCTGTTTTTT. Translation: CASSPTRGPNTGELFF.

This chain uses TRBV13 with TRBJ2-5; D unclear. The germline V gene has CDR1 PRHDT and CDR2 FYEKMQ (reference sequence). The CDR3 covers 14 residues. Between the trimmed V and J ends, which lost 2 bases and 1 base, there was a span of 8 bases. Here the CDR3 reads CASSLITSQETQYF. Here the CDR3 DNA reads TGTGCCAGCAGCTTAATAACAAGCCAAGAGACCCAGTACTTC.

This clone was seen a single time. J is TRBJ1-1 and V is TRBV19; D unclear. The CDR3 totals 16 residues. Germline V gene data show CDR1 as LNHDA and CDR2 as SQIVND (reference sequence). V lost 5 bases and J lost 1, with 17 bases in between. CDR3 nucleotides: TGTGCCAGTAGTCCGAGGTCGGTAGGGAAGAACACTGAAGCTTTCTTT. Translation gives CASSPRSVGKNTEAFF.

The CDR3, as DNA: TGCAGCGTCGTCATGGACAGACCTAACTATGGCTACACCTTC. It specifies CSVVMDRPNYGYTF. The genes are TRBV29-1 and TRBJ1-2; D possibly corresponds to TRBD1 (6 bases). The length of the CDR3 is 14 residues. The ends were cut back, 6 bases at V and 0 bases at J, with 14 bases in the middle. Per the germline V gene, CDR1 is SQVTM and CDR2 is ANQGSEA.

The chain is built from TRBV18 and TRBJ2-7; 7 nucleotides match TRBD1. With V trimmed by 3 bases and J by 3 bases, 5 bases remained unmatched. Looked up from germline, CDR1 is KGHSH and CDR2 is LQKENI. This CDR3 region has 14 residues. In DNA form, the CDR3 reads TGTGCCAGCTCACCTGGGACAGTTCACTACGAGCAGTACTTC. Protein product: CASSPGTVHYEQYF.